These 6 T cell receptor beta chains were sequenced from one sample in a study of T cell responses to AZD1222 COVID-19 vaccine. Sequencing used immunoSEQ multiplex PCR; TCRdb keeps in-frame clones, though not all of them. The sample includes 130,000 to 150,000 clones, about 86% of them seen just once. This specimen was peripheral blood, taken 28 days after the second AZD1222 dose. The receptor set was obtained from an adult who received the AZD1222 COVID-19 vaccine.

The chain joins TRBV4-1 to TRBJ2-7; D might be TRBD2 (6 bases). The germline V gene has CDR1 MGHRA and CDR2 YSYEKL. The V end was cut by 4 bases, the J end by 0 bases, with 13 bases between. This CDR3 spans 15 amino acids. This CDR3 is CASSLLAESSYEQYF. CDR3 in DNA: TGCGCCAGCAGCCTGTTAGCGGAAAGCTCCTACGAGCAGTACTTC.

V and J are TRBV28 and TRBJ1-6; D is unclear. CDR3 size: 13 residues. Germline-derived CDR1 and CDR2 are MDHEN and SYDVKM. Deletions cut 10 bases from V and 4 bases from J, with 11 bases between. The chain's CDR3 is CATSGPYNSPLHF. CDR3 in DNA: TGTGCCACCTCGGGTCCTTATAATTCACCCCTCCACTTT.

This clone has more than one count but fewer than ten. CDR3 sequence reads: CASSPRTGAGTDTQYF. CDR3 nucleotide sequence: TGTGCCAGCAGTCCCCGGACAGGGGCCGGCACAGATACGCAGTATTTT. This sequence joins TRBV28 and TRBJ2-3; 9 bases are a match to TRBD1. Trimming cost V 5 bases and J 1 base; bases outside gene matches: 7. The CDR3 is 16 residues long. Germline values: CDR1 MDHEN, CDR2 SYDVKM.

This chain links TRBV7-9 with TRBJ2-3, with a weak D call TRBD1 (6 bases). Deletions cut 4 bases from V and 0 bases from J, with 14 bases between. CDR3 size: 16 residues. CDR1 is SEHNR, CDR2 FQNEAQ, per germline (reference sequence). The CDR3 DNA reads TGTGCCAGCAGCTCCCTGGACAGCTCTAGCACAGATACGCAGTATTTT. It encodes CASSSLDSSSTDTQYF.

The chain has TRBV19 and TRBJ1-2; 7 bases are shared with TRBD1. V lost 5 bases to trimming and J lost 8 bases; unmatched junction nucleotides: 11. The CDR3 sequence is 14 residues long. Germline V gene lookup returns CDR1 LNHDA and CDR2 SQIVND (reference sequence). The CDR3 sequence is CASSPLTGPRGYTF. The CDR3 DNA follows: TGTGCCAGTAGTCCCCTGACAGGGCCCCGGGGCTACACCTTC.

The chain is built from TRBV6-5 and TRBJ1-5; a possible D gene is TRBD1 (6 bases). This CDR3 has 14 amino acids. The V end lost 6 bases, the J end lost 9 bases, and 18 bases lay between the germline ends. The germline V gene encodes CDR1 MNHEY and CDR2 SVGAGI. For the CDR3, the DNA is TGTGCCAGCAGGCTCTCCGCGGGGGGCTGGCCCCAGCATTTT. The encoded protein is CASRLSAGGWPQHF.